This T cell receptor beta chain is drawn from a study of blood T cell repertoires in COVID-19. Looking at the study overall: Samples taken during acute and convalescent COVID-19 were collected in the United States, Italy and Spain. T cells, B-cell-depleted T cells, or PBMCs supplied cDNA or gDNA.

How the authors handled the data: Estimation of nucleated cell counts relied on the amplification of reference gene primers. Assay: immunoSEQ multiplex PCR; the TCRdb copy retains only in-frame clones and omits some. V and J calls and clone size are those listed in that table; D and trimming were worked out from the DNA. The sample includes 35,000 to 40,000 clones, roughly 77% seen only once; the top ten take 38%. The germline V gene has CDR1 SNHLY and CDR2 FYNNEI. The CDR3 totals 16 residues. Losses at the gene ends were 6 bases for V and 3 bases for J; bases not matched to a gene: 9. The sequenced sample was peripheral blood. V usage is TRBV2 and J usage is TRBJ1-3; 9 nucleotides agree with TRBD1. This receptor was taken from a man older than 75 with active or convalescent COVID-19. The CDR3, as DNA: TGTGCCAGCAGAGGGACAGGGACTAATATTGGAAACACCATATATTTT. Translation gives CASRGTGTNIGNTIYF.